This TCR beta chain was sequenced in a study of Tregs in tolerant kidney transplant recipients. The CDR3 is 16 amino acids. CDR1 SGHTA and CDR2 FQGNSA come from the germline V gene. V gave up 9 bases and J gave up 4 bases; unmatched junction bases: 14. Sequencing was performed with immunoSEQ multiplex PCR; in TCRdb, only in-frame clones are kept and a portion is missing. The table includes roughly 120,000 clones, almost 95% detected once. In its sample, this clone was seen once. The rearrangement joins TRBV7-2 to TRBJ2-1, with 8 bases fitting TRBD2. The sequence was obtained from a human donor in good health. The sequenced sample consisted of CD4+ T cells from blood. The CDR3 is CASSMSGSGYYNEQFF. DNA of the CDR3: TGTGCCAGTTCCATGAGCGGGAGTGGGTATTACAATGAGCAGTTCTTC.